These T cell receptor beta chains were read from a single sample in a study of shared clonotypes between healthy human individuals. Assay used: immunoSEQ multiplex PCR; TCRdb lists only in-frame clones, some missing. The table includes a few hundred thousand clones, about 97% detected once. Sample: memory CD8+ T cells sorted from blood. The receptor source for this set is a man aged 30-40 years in good health. Both conserved end residues are part of each CDR3. Each record gives: D gene, clone size, V gene, J gene, CDR3 protein, CDR3 DNA. A D gene is named only where the DNA matches it firmly. Size is stated for part of the rows, as once, few or many counts, or as a class when the clone is expanded.

>TRBD2|NA|TRBV18|TRBJ2-7
CASSPFSGGPYEQYF
TGTGCCAGCTCACCATTTTCGGGAGGGCCGTACGAGCAGTACTTC
>TRBD1|NA|TRBV29-1|TRBJ2-1
CSAGQGFRDEQFF
TGCAGCGCTGGACAGGGGTTCCGGGATGAGCAGTTCTTC
>NA|NA|TRBV5-4|TRBJ2-7
CASSLAPAYEQYF
TGTGCCAGCAGCTTGGCCCCCGCCTACGAGCAGTACTTC
>NA|NA|TRBV2|TRBJ1-2
CASSSLTF
TGTGCCAGCAGCTCCTTAACCTTC
>TRBD2|NA|TRBV4-2|TRBJ2-7
CASSQELAGVGDYEQYF
TGTGCCAGCAGCCAAGAACTAGCGGGAGTGGGAGACTACGAGCAGTACTTC
>NA|NA|TRBV2|TRBJ1-1
CASSELGGYRITEAFF
TGTGCCAGCAGTGAACTAGGGGGGTACAGGATTACTGAAGCTTTCTTT
>TRBD2|NA|TRBV5-6|TRBJ2-7
CASSWTSGEQYF
TGTGCCAGCAGCTGGACTAGCGGCGAGCAGTACTTC
>NA|NA|TRBV5-6|TRBJ2-7
CASSYGTYEQYF
TGTGCCAGCAGCTACGGTACCTACGAGCAGTACTTC
>NA|once|TRBV7-9|TRBJ1-3
CASSPGQSGNTIYF
TGTGCCAGCAGCCCTGGACAGTCTGGAAACACCATATATTTT
>NA|NA|TRBV5-4|TRBJ1-2
CASSLRDLYGYTF
TGTGCCAGCAGCTTACGGGACTTATATGGCTACACCTTC
>TRBD1|NA|TRBV6-5|TRBJ2-7
CASSPGQAAEQYF
TGTGCCAGCAGTCCCGGACAGGCGGCCGAGCAGTACTTC
>TRBD1|NA|TRBV5-1|TRBJ2-7
CASSFGTASYEQYF
TGCGCCAGCAGCTTCGGGACAGCGTCCTACGAGCAGTACTTC
>TRBD2|NA|TRBV16|TRBJ2-1
CASSQLPGTSSYNEQFF
TGTGCCAGCAGCCAACTCCCCGGGACTAGCTCCTACAATGAGCAGTTCTTC
>NA|NA|TRBV2|TRBJ1-2
CASGGDNYGYTF
TGTGCCAGCGGCGGCGATAACTATGGCTACACCTTC
>TRBD1|NA|TRBV6-1|TRBJ1-4
CASSEASTGVKLFF
TGTGCCAGCAGTGAAGCATCAACAGGGGTAAAACTGTTTTTT
>NA|NA|TRBV18|TRBJ1-5
CASSQGANQPQHF
TGTGCCAGCTCACAGGGAGCCAATCAGCCCCAGCATTTT
>TRBD2|NA|TRBV29-1|TRBJ2-7
CSVAGGGTYEQYF
TGCAGCGTTGCGGGAGGGGGAACATACGAGCAGTACTTC
>NA|NA|TRBV6-4|TRBJ1-5
CASNSNQPQHF
TGTGCCAGCAATTCCAATCAGCCCCAGCATTTT
>NA|NA|TRBV29-1|TRBJ2-5
CSVARETQYF
TGCAGCGTTGCCCGGGAGACCCAGTACTTC
>TRBD2|NA|TRBV10-3|TRBJ2-5
CAISAGGSGETQYF
TGTGCCATCAGTGCTGGCGGGAGTGGGGAGACCCAGTACTTC